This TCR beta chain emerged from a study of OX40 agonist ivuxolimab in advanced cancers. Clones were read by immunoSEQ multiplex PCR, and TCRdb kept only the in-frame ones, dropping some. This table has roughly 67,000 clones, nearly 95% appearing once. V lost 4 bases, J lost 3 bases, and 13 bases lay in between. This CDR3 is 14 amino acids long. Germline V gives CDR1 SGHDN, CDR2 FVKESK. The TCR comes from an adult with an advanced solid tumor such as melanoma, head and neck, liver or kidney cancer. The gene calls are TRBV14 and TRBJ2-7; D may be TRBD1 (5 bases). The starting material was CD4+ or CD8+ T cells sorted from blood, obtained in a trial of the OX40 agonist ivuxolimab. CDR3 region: CASSLREGVYEQYF. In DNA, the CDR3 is TGTGCCAGCAGCCTCAGGGAAGGGGTCTACGAGCAGTACTTC.